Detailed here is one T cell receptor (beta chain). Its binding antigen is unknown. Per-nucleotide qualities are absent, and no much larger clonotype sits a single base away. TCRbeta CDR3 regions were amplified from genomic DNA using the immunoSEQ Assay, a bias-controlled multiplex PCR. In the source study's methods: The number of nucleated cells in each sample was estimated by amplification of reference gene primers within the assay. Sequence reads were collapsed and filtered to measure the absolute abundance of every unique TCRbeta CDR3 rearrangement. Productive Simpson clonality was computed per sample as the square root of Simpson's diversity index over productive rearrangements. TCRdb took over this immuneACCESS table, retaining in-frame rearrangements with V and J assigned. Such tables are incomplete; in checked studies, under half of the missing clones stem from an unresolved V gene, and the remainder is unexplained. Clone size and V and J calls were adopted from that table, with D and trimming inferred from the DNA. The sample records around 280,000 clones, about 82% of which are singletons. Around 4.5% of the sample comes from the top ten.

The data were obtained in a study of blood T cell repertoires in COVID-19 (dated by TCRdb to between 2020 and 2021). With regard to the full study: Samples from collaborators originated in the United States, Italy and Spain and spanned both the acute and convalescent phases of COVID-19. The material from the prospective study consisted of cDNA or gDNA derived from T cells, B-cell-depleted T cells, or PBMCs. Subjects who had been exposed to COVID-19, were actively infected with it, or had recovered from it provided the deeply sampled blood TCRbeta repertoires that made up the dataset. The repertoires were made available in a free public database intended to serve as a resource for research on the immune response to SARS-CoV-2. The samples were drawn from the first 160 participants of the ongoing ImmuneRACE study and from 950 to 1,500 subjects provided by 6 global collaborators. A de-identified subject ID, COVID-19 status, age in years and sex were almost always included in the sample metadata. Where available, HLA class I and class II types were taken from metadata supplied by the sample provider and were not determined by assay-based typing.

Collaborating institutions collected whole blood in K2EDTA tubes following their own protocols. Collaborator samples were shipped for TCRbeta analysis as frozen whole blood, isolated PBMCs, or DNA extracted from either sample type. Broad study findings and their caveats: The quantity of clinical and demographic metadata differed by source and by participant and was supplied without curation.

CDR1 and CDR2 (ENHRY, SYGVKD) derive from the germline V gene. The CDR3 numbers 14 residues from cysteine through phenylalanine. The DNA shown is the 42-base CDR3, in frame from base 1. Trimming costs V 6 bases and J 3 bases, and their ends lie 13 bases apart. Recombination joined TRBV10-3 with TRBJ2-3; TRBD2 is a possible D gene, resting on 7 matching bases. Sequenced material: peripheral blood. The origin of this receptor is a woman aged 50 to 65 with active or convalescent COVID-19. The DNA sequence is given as TGTGCCATCAGAAGAGGGGGGGATACAGATACGCAGTATTTT. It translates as CAIRRGGDTDTQYF.